This is a list of T cell receptor beta chains from one sample in a study of response to subunit inactivated influenza vaccine. Using its own MiXCR run on the RT-PCR reads, TCRdb lists one record per CDR3 protein. The table records hundreds of thousands of distinct CDR3 sequences, 6% to 9% of them present only once. Sample: PBMCs from blood, taken approximately 25 months after vaccination. The source of these receptors is a man between 50 and 75 years old who received an inactivated influenza vaccine. Each CDR3 is given with its conserved first and last residue. The D gene is left open where the match is weak. Clone sizes are given selectively: once, few, many, or a class where the clone is expanded.

D gene | J gene | V gene | clone size | CDR3 DNA | CDR3 protein
- | TRBJ1-2 | TRBV10-3 | - | TGTGCCATCAGTGAGTCCGGGGATTACTATGGCTACACCTTC | CAISESGDYYGYTF
- | TRBJ2-7 | TRBV9 | - | TGTGCCAGCAGCGTCTCCGCGGGACACATATACGAGCAGTACTTC | CASSVSAGHIYEQYF
- | TRBJ2-3 | TRBV11-3 | few | TGTGCCAGCAGCCAAGGGTCTGTGGGCCCAGATACGCAGTATTTT | CASSQGSVGPDTQYF
TRBD2 | TRBJ2-7 | TRBV7-2 | - | TGTGCCAGCAGCTTAGCAAGTCGAAGCGGGGGTTCCTACGAGCAGTACTTC | CASSLASRSGGSYEQYF
TRBD2 | TRBJ2-7 | TRBV28 | few | TGTGCCAGCTCCCTTTGGCTAGCGGGAGACTACGAGCAGTACTTC | CASSLWLAGDYEQYF
- | TRBJ2-5 | TRBV7-2 | - | TGTGCCAGCAGCTTAGTGGCCAGGGGATTGGAGACCCAGTACTTC | CASSLVARGLETQYF
- | TRBJ1-1 | TRBV25-1 | few | TGTGCCAGCAGCATACACACCAGCACTGAAGCTTTCTTT | CASSIHTSTEAFF
- | TRBJ1-5 | TRBV5-5 | few | TGTGCCAGCAGCTTGGGGGCAGCCAATCAGCCCCAGCATTTT | CASSLGAANQPQHF
- | TRBJ2-5 | TRBV10-3 | few | TGTGCCATCAGTGAGTCGAACGTCCCGGGGGAGACCCAGTACTTC | CAISESNVPGETQYF
- | TRBJ2-1 | TRBV7-9 | many | TGTGCCAGCAGCAACCTCCGGGACACCCACAATGAGCAGTTCTTC | CASSNLRDTHNEQFF
- | TRBJ2-1 | TRBV7-9 | - | TGTGCCAGCAGCCCCGCGGGCAGGGGCAATGAGCAGTTCTTC | CASSPAGRGNEQFF
- | TRBJ2-5 | TRBV20-1 | - | TGCAGTGCTAGTGAATTCGGGACCCCCCAAGAGACCCAGTACTTC | CSASEFGTPQETQYF
TRBD1 | TRBJ1-1 | TRBV29-1 | - | TGCAGCGTTTCGGGCACCGGGACAGGGATTACTGAAGCTTTCTTT | CSVSGTGTGITEAFF
- | TRBJ1-1 | TRBV12-3/TRBV12-4 | many | TGTGCCAGCAGCTGGACTAACACTGAAGCTTTCTTT | CASSWTNTEAFF
- | TRBJ2-1 | TRBV5-1 | - | TGCGCCAGCAGAGACGCCCCCCGACTAGACAATGAGCAGTTCTTC | CASRDAPRLDNEQFF
- | TRBJ2-7 | TRBV5-1 | few | TGCGCCAGCAGCCCAAGTAGCGGACCCGAGCAGTACTTC | CASSPSSGPEQYF
- | TRBJ2-7 | TRBV28 | - | TGTGCCAGCAGTTTTTACGGGCAGTACTTC | CASSFYGQYF
- | TRBJ2-3 | TRBV6-1 | many | TGTGCCAGCAGTACCTCCGGGACAATCTCAGATACGCAGTATTTT | CASSTSGTISDTQYF
- | TRBJ2-2 | TRBV20-1 | - | TGCAGTGCTAGAGATCACGACACCGGGGAGCTGTTTTTT | CSARDHDTGELFF
- | TRBJ1-5 | TRBV4-2 | - | TGTGCCAGCAGCCAAGAGGGGGGTGTTCGCAATCAGCCCCAGCATTTT | CASSQEGGVRNQPQHF
TRBD2 | TRBJ2-1 | TRBV28 | - | TGTGCCAGCATAGCGGGAGGGTACAATGAGCAGTTCTTC | CASIAGGYNEQFF
TRBD1 | TRBJ1-2 | TRBV7-9 | many | TGTGCCAGCAACCGGGACAGGGTGGACTATGGCTACACCTTC | CASNRDRVDYGYTF
- | TRBJ1-1 | TRBV15 | few | TGTGCCACCAGCAGTCACACTGAAGCTTTCTTT | CATSSHTEAFF
- | TRBJ2-7 | TRBV20-1 | many | TGCAGTGCTAGAGATCTGCGACCGGGGGTCTACGAGCAGTACTTC | CSARDLRPGVYEQYF
- | TRBJ1-3 | TRBV27 | few | TGTGCCAGCAAGGCCGCTGGGGGTTCTGGAAACACCATATATTTT | CASKAAGGSGNTIYF
- | TRBJ1-5 | TRBV30 | few | TGTGCCTGGTCGAGGGGAAGCAATCAGCCCCAGCATTTT | CAWSRGSNQPQHF
TRBD1 | TRBJ2-5 | TRBV20-1 | few | TGCAGTGCTAGGGACACAGGGGTGGCGACCCAGTACTTC | CSARDTGVATQYF
TRBD1 | TRBJ1-5 | TRBV7-2 | many | TGTGCCAGCAGCTCAACAGGGGGCAATCAGCCCCAGCATTTT | CASSSTGGNQPQHF
- | TRBJ1-3 | TRBV20-1 | few | TGCAGTGCTGCCCGTGTGGGAAACACCATATATTTT | CSAARVGNTIYF
- | TRBJ1-6 | TRBV7-3 | few | TGTGCCAGCAGCTTGACCTATAATTCACCCCTCCACTTT | CASSLTYNSPLHF
- | TRBJ2-1 | TRBV7-2 | many | TGTGCCAGCAGCCTTCTGACCGGGGCTGAGCAGTTCTTC | CASSLLTGAEQFF
TRBD2 | TRBJ2-7 | TRBV12-3/TRBV12-4 | few | TGTGCCAGCAGTTTTCGGGGGGGTAGCTCCTACGAGCAGTACTTC | CASSFRGGSSYEQYF
- | TRBJ1-1 | TRBV7-2 | few | TGTGCCAGCAGCTTAGCGGGCCCCAGGACAGATGTGAACACTGAAGCTTTCTTT | CASSLAGPRTDVNTEAFF
- | TRBJ2-1 | TRBV7-3 | few | TGTGCCAGCAGCTTAAATCCGGACCTCTCCTACAATGAGCAGTTCTTC | CASSLNPDLSYNEQFF
TRBD2 | TRBJ2-3 | TRBV5-1 | - | TGCGCCAGCAGCTTGGAGCCCGGCGGGGGGGCCACAGATACGCAGTATTTT | CASSLEPGGGATDTQYF
TRBD1 | TRBJ1-2 | TRBV5-1 | - | TGCGCCAGCAGCTTGGAGACAGGGCTAAGTTACTATGGCTACACCTTC | CASSLETGLSYYGYTF
TRBD1 | TRBJ2-7 | TRBV5-5 | many | TGTGCCAGCAGCTCATCCGGGACAGGACGCTACGAGCAGTACTTC | CASSSSGTGRYEQYF
TRBD2 | TRBJ2-5 | TRBV7-2 | few | TGTGCCAGCAGTTACGGACTAGGCGGGGGGGAGACCCAGTACTTC | CASSYGLGGGETQYF
- | TRBJ1-1 | TRBV20-1 | - | TGCAGTGTTAAGTCGGGGCCAGTGAACACTGAAGCTTTCTTT | CSVKSGPVNTEAFF
- | TRBJ2-1 | TRBV5-5 | few | TGTGCCAGCAGCTTGTGGTTAGAATCCAATGAGCAGTTCTTC | CASSLWLESNEQFF
TRBD1 | TRBJ1-4 | TRBV5-1 | few | TGCGCCAGCAGGGACAGGGTTAATGAAAAACTGTTTTTT | CASRDRVNEKLFF
- | TRBJ1-1 | TRBV10-3 | few | TGTGCCATCAGTAACTCCATACTGCGAATTAGGGACGGCCACACTGAAGCTTTCTTT | CAISNSILRIRDGHTEAFF
- | TRBJ2-1 | TRBV5-1 | few | TGCGCCAGCAGCTTGGATGCAGGGCTCATCTACAATGAGCAGTTCTTC | CASSLDAGLIYNEQFF
TRBD1 | TRBJ1-1 | TRBV28 | - | TGTGCCAGCAGTCTCCTACAGGGGCCAGGCGCTTTCTTT | CASSLLQGPGAFF
- | TRBJ2-1 | TRBV14 | few | TGTGCCAGCAGCCAAGGGGGATCATTTCTACAGGGAACAAGCTCCTACAATGAGCAGTTCTTC | CASSQGGSFLQGTSSYNEQFF
- | TRBJ2-5 | TRBV20-1 | few | TGCAGTGCTAGCAAAAGGGGGTACCAAGAGACCCAGTACTTC | CSASKRGYQETQYF
- | TRBJ1-2 | TRBV7-9 | many | TGTGCCAGCAGCTTAGGCCGACAGAATAACTATGGCTACACCTTC | CASSLGRQNNYGYTF
TRBD1 | TRBJ2-5 | TRBV6-1 | - | TGTGCCAGCAGTAGGACAGGGAGGCCGCAAACCCAGTACTTC | CASSRTGRPQTQYF
TRBD2 | TRBJ2-1 | TRBV20-1 | - | TGCAGTGCTGTCGGACTAGCGGGAAGGAATGAGCAGTTCTTC | CSAVGLAGRNEQFF
- | TRBJ2-1 | TRBV20-1 | - | TGCAGTGCTAGAGCAGTAAGCAGCGGTGAGCAGTTCTTC | CSARAVSSGEQFF
- | TRBJ2-7 | TRBV28 | - | TGTGCCAGCAGTTTTCCGGCAGGTTCCTACGAGCAGTACTTC | CASSFPAGSYEQYF
TRBD1 | TRBJ2-2 | TRBV5-1 | - | TGCGCCAGCAGCATGCAGACAGGGGGCACGAACACCGGGGAGCTGTTTTTT | CASSMQTGGTNTGELFF
- | TRBJ1-1 | TRBV2 | few | TGTGCCAGCACCGAAGGGGGGGGTCGGAAAGCTTTCTTT | CASTEGGGRKAFF
- | TRBJ2-2 | TRBV7-2 | - | TGTGCCAGCAGCTTGGGACAGGGCGGGGGGACCGGGGAGCTGTTTTTT | CASSLGQGGGTGELFF
- | TRBJ2-5 | TRBV15 | many | TGTGCCACTACCCGGGGAGTGCAAGAGACCCAGTACTTC | CATTRGVQETQYF
TRBD1 | TRBJ1-4 | TRBV28 | many | TGTGCCAGCAGTTTGACAGGGCAGTTTGAAAAACTGTTTTTT | CASSLTGQFEKLFF
- | TRBJ2-2 | TRBV25-1 | - | TGTGCCAGCAGTGAGGGTACAGGGAAGACAAGCACCGGGGAGCTGTTTTTT | CASSEGTGKTSTGELFF
TRBD2 | TRBJ2-7 | TRBV20-1 | many | TGCAGTGCTAGGGAATCTAGCGGGGGATACGAGCAGTACTTC | CSARESSGGYEQYF
- | TRBJ1-3 | TRBV20-1 | many | TGCAGTGCTAGACCAACGGACAGCCACCCAAACACCATATATTTT | CSARPTDSHPNTIYF